The 8 T cell receptor beta chains presented below share a single source sample, sequenced in a study of patients and donors after allogeneic stem cell transplantation. One entry per CDR3 protein results from TCRdb running MiXCR on the RT-PCR reads. This sample carries 150,000 to 200,000 distinct CDR3 sequences, around 30% of them seen once, and the ten largest clones take around 3%. The sequenced material came from blood, either unsorted or a sorted T cell fraction (not recorded which). The receptors stem from a human donor who was either an allogeneic HSCT recipient or a stem cell or donor lymphocyte infusion donor (not recorded which). It is not recorded whose cells these are; they may come from a transplant donor.

This chain connects TRBV20-1 to TRBJ2-1; 7 nucleotides match TRBD1. The V gene end was trimmed by 2 bases and the J gene end by 3 bases; junction bases not matched to a gene: 4. Germline CDR1 reads DFQATT; CDR2 reads SNEGSKA (reference sequence). CDR3 size: 14 residues. For the CDR3, the DNA is TGCAGTGCTAGAACAGGGGCACTCTACAATGAGCAGTTCTTC. As protein: CSARTGALYNEQFF.

Only a few counts were recorded for this clonotype. The V gene is TRBV2, the J gene TRBJ1-1, with D possibly matching TRBD1 (5 bases). V was trimmed by 8 bases and J by 7 bases, leaving 14 bases between them. CDR3 length equals 12 residues. Germline assignment: CDR1 SNHLY and CDR2 FYNNEI. DNA of the CDR3: TGTGCCAGCGCCGGGGGTAGTAATGAAGCTTTCTTT. Amino acid sequence: CASAGGSNEAFF. Combining the CDR3 with reference TRBV2 and TRBJ1-1 gives the whole variable domain EPEVTQTPSHQVTQMGQEVILRCVPISNHLYFYWYRQILGQKVEFLVSFYNNEISEKSEIFDDQFSVERPDGSNFTLKIRSTKLEDSAMYFCASAGGSNEAFFGQGTRLTVV.

The sample holds one count of this clonotype. V is TRBV7-2 and J is TRBJ2-2; the D is unclear. The CDR3 extends over 14 amino acids. V dropped 2 bases and J dropped 1 base, with 5 bases sitting between them. Germline V gives CDR1 SGHTA, CDR2 FQGNSA. CDR3 nucleotide sequence: TGTGCCAGCAGCTTACAAGGGAACACCGGGGAGCTGTTTTTT. It encodes CASSLQGNTGELFF.

This clonotype was found a few times. V and J are TRBV12-3 or TRBV12-4 and TRBJ2-5; D may be TRBD1 or TRBD2 (5 bases each). This CDR3 spans 14 amino acids. Trimming took 8 bases from V and 8 from J, leaving 21 bases between them. CDR3 DNA sequence: TGTGCCAGCCTACCCGCCGGGACCCCAAGAACCCAGTACTTC. Protein product: CASLPAGTPRTQYF.

The chain joins TRBV10-3 to TRBJ2-1; the match to TRBD1 covers 9 bases. The CDR3 consists of 20 residues. CDR1 and CDR2 from the germline V gene are ENHRY and SYGVKD. After removal of 0 bases from V and 2 bases from J, the junction contained 14 bases not matched to a gene. The chain's CDR3 is CAISESSRLGTGLPYNEQFF. The CDR3 DNA follows: TGTGCCATCAGTGAGTCCAGTCGCCTCGGGACAGGGTTACCCTACAATGAGCAGTTCTTC.

This clonotype was detected only a few times. The chain combines TRBV9 with TRBJ1-3, with TRBD1 matching 10 bases. Per the germline V gene, CDR1 is SGDLS and CDR2 is YYNGEE. The J segment lost 4 bases and the V segment lost 4 bases, leaving 8 bases of the junction unmatched. The CDR3 length is 16 residues. CDR3 bases: TGTGCCAGCAGCTCCACGACAGGGGGCTTCGGAAACACCATATATTTT. Its translation is CASSSTTGGFGNTIYF.

V gene TRBV5-5 combines with J gene TRBJ2-5; D might be TRBD2 (5 bases). V shed 5 bases and J shed 0 bases, with 14 bases lying between them. Germline CDR1 and CDR2: SGHKS and YYEKEE (reference sequence). The CDR3 runs to 15 residues. The CDR3 sequence is CASRRTAADQETQYF. CDR3 DNA: TGTGCCAGCAGACGGACGGCAGCGGACCAAGAGACCCAGTACTTC.

This clonotype was detected only a few times. The rearrangement uses TRBV10-3 and TRBJ2-3; D might be TRBD2 (6 bases). CDR3 length: 15 residues. Looked up from germline, CDR1 is ENHRY and CDR2 is SYGVKD. V lost 3 bases, J lost 4 bases, and 14 bases lay in between. The DNA of the CDR3 is TGTGCCATCAGTGATGGAAGGAGGGAGGCAGATACGCAGTATTTT. Its protein is CAISDGRREADTQYF.